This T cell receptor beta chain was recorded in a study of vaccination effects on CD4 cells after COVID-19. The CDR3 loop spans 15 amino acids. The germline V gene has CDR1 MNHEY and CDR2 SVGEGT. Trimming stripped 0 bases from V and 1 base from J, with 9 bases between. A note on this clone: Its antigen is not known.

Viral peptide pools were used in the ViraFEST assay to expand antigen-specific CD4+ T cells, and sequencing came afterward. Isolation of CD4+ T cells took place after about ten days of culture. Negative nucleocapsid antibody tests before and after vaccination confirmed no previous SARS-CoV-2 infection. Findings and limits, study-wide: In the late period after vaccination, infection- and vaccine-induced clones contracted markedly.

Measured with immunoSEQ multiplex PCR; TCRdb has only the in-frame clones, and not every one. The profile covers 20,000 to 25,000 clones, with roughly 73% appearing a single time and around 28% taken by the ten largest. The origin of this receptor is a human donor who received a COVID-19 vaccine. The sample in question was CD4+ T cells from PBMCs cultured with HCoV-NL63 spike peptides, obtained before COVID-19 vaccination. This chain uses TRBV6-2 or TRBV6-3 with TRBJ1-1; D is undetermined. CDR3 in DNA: TGTGCCAGCAGTTACTCGTGGGGTTGGAACACTGAAGCTTTCTTT. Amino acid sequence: CASSYSWGWNTEAFF.